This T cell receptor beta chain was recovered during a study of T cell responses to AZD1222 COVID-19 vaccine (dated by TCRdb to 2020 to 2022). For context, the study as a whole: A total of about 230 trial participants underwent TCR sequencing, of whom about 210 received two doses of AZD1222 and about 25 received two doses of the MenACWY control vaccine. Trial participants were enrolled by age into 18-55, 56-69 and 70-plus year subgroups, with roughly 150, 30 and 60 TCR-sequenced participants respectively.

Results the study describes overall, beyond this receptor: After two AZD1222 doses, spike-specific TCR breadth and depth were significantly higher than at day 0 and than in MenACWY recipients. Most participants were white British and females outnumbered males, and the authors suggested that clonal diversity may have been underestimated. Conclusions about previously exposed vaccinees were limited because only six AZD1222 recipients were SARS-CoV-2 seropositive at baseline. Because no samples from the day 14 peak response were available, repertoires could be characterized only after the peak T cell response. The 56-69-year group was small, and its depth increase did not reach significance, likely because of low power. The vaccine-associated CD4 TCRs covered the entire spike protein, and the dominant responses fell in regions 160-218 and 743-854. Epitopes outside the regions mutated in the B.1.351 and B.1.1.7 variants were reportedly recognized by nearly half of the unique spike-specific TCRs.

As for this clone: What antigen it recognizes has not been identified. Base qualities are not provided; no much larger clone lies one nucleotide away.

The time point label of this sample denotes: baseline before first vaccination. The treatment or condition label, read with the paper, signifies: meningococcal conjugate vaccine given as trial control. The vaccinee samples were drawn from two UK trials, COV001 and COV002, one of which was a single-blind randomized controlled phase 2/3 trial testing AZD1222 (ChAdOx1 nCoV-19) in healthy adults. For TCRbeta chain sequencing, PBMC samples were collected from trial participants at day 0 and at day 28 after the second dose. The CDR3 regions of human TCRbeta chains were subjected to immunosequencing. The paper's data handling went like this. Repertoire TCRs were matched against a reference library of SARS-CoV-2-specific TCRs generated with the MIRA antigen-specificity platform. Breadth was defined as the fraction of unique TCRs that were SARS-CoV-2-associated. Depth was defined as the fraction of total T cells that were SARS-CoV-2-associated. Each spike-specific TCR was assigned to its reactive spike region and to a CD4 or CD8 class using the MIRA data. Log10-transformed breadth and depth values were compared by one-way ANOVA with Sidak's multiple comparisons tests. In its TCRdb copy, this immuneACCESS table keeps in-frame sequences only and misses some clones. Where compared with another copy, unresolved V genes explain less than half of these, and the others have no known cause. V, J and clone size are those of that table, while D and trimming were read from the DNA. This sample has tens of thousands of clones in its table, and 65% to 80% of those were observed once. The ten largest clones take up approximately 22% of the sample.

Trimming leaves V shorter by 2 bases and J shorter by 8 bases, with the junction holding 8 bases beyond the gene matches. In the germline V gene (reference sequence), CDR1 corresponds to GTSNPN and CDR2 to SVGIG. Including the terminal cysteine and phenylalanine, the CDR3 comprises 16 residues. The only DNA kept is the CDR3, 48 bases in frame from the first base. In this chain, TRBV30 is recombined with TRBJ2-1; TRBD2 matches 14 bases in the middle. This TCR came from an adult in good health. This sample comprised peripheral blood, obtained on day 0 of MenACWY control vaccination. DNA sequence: TGTGCCTGGAGTTACCTGGGGACTAGCGGGGGATATGAGCAGTTCTTC. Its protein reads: CAWSYLGTSGGYEQFF.